The 13 T cell receptor beta chains below all came from one sample that was sequenced in a study of T cell responses to AZD1222 COVID-19 vaccine. Profiled with immunoSEQ multiplex PCR; TCRdb holds only in-frame clones, not every one. This table has some 93,000 clones, approximately 87% appearing once. Specimen: peripheral blood, collected 28 days after the second AZD1222 dose. The receptors originated from an adult who received the AZD1222 COVID-19 vaccine.

V and J are TRBV27 and TRBJ2-7, with 15 bases lining up with TRBD2. The CDR3 spans 18 residues. V was clipped by 3 bases and J by 0 bases; unmatched bases: 6. In germline, CDR1 is MNHEY, CDR2 SMNVEV (reference sequence). The CDR3 loop reads CASSFSGTSGRSSYEQYF. CDR3 DNA sequence: TGTGCCAGCAGTTTCTCCGGGACTAGCGGGAGGTCCTCCTACGAGCAGTACTTC.

The chain couples TRBV7-2 to TRBJ2-7; perhaps TRBD2 as D (6 bases). Deletions cut 1 base from V and 6 bases from J, with 13 bases between. The germline V gene has CDR1 SGHTA and CDR2 FQGNSA. The CDR3 length is 14 residues. CDR3 protein: CASSLGASVSEQYF. CDR3 nucleotides: TGTGCCAGCAGCTTAGGGGCTAGCGTATCCGAGCAGTACTTC.

The chain links TRBV25-1 to TRBJ2-7, with 12 bases lining up with TRBD1. The V and J ends lost 4 bases and 1 base, in that order; junction bases with no gene match: 8. The germline CDR1 and CDR2 sequences are MGHDK and SYGVNS. CDR3 length: 17 residues. CDR3 loop: CASSGVAGQGASYEQYF. The CDR3, as DNA: TGTGCCAGCAGTGGGGTGGCGGGACAGGGGGCATCCTACGAGCAGTACTTC.

J is TRBJ1-4 and V is TRBV27; 9 bases fit TRBD1. Germline CDR1 reads MNHEY; CDR2 reads SMNVEV (reference sequence). Losses at the gene ends were 6 bases for V and 6 bases for J; bases not matched to a gene: 5. This CDR3 comprises 14 residues. CDR3 nucleotides: TGTGCCAGCAGCCGTACAGGGGGCCATGAAAAACTGTTTTTT. Protein: CASSRTGGHEKLFF.

This clone has more than one count but fewer than ten. V usage is TRBV2 and J usage is TRBJ2-5, with 7 bases that match TRBD1. The CDR3 is 15 amino acids. The trim removed 6 bases at V and 1 base at J, leaving 8 bases unmatched. The germline gives CDR1 SNHLY, CDR2 FYNNEI. As DNA, the CDR3 is TGTGCCAGCAGAGACCGGGACAGCTTCCAAGAGACCCAGTACTTC. Its translation is CASRDRDSFQETQYF. Full variable domain (remainder filled in from reference TRBV2 and TRBJ2-5): EPEVTQTPSHQVTQMGQEVILRCVPISNHLYFYWYRQILGQKVEFLVSFYNNEISEKSEIFDDQFSVERPDGSNFTLKIRSTKLEDSAMYFCASRDRDSFQETQYFGPGTRLLVL.

This clone was observed a handful of times. The V and J genes are TRBV6-5 and TRBJ1-2, with 9 bases that match TRBD1. Germline loops: CDR1 MNHEY, CDR2 SVGAGI. V dropped 7 bases and J dropped 8; count of bases not matched to a gene: 8. CDR3 length: 13 residues. DNA for the CDR3: TGTGCCAGCACAACCGGGACAGGGCGCGGCTACACCTTC. It specifies CASTTGTGRGYTF.

This clone has ten or more counts. The chain couples TRBV5-5 to TRBJ1-3; TRBD1 aligns across 7 bases. Losses at the gene ends were 0 bases for V and 8 bases for J; bases not matched to a gene: 14. Germline V gene sequence: CDR1 SGHKS, CDR2 YYEKEE (reference sequence). CDR3 length: 17 amino acids. The CDR3 spells CASSLGHRKTGTDTIYF. The DNA of the CDR3 is TGTGCCAGCAGCTTGGGACACAGAAAAACAGGGACAGACACCATATATTTT.

The CDR3 DNA reads as TGTGCCAGCAGCCAATGGGACAATGAGCAGTTCTTC. Its translation: CASSQWDNEQFF. The chain recombines TRBV14 with TRBJ2-1; no clear D gene. V was clipped by 2 bases and J by 5 bases, with 4 bases between them. The CDR3 has 12 residues. The V gene's germline CDR1 is SGHDN and CDR2 FVKESK. The full variable domain, completed using reference TRBV14 and TRBJ2-1, is EAGVTQFPSHSVIEKGQTVTLRCDPISGHDNLYWYRRVMGKEIKFLLHFVKESKQDESGMPNNRFLAERTGGTYSTLKVQPAELEDSGVYFCASSQWDNEQFFGPGTRLTVL.

This rearrangement joins TRBV28 to TRBJ2-1; 9 bases map to TRBD2. The CDR3 extends over 16 amino acids. Germline CDR1 is MDHEN and CDR2 is SYDVKM. V lost 2 bases, J lost 5 bases, and 7 bases stayed unmatched. The CDR3 sequence is CASSLLAGWTDNEQFF. For the CDR3, the DNA is TGTGCCAGCAGTTTACTAGCGGGGTGGACAGACAATGAGCAGTTCTTC.

On this clone: With a much larger clone just one base away, this may be a read error. Other DNA variants within this sample encode the same CDR3. This chain links TRBV5-1 with TRBJ2-1; D may be TRBD2 (6 bases). Trimming shortened V by 3 bases and J by 2 bases, and 9 bases separated the two germline ends. Germline V gene sequence: CDR1 SGHRS, CDR2 YFSETQ. This CDR3 is 14 amino acids long. The CDR3 loop is CASSSAGAYNEQFF. The CDR3 bases are TGCGCCAGCAGCTCAGCGGGTGCCTACAATGAGCAGTTCTTC.

CDR3 sequence: CASSPDRGAEAFF. DNA of the CDR3: TGTGCCAGCAGTCCCGACAGGGGAGCTGAAGCTTTCTTT. The chain recombines TRBV6-5 with TRBJ1-1; 8 bases are a match to TRBD1. The V gene end was trimmed by 5 bases and the J gene end by 6 bases; junction bases not matched to a gene: 5. Germline assignment: CDR1 MNHEY and CDR2 SVGAGI. The CDR3 covers 13 residues.

The CDR3 sequence is CATPGRDQAEQYF. CDR3 sequence (DNA): TGTGCCACCCCGGGTAGGGATCAAGCCGAGCAGTACTTC. The rearrangement joins TRBV24-1 to TRBJ2-7; D not resolved. The CDR3 sequence is 13 residues long. The germline gives CDR1 KGHDR, CDR2 SFDVKD. Trimming cost V 9 bases and J 6 bases, with 17 bases left between them.

This clone was counted between two and nine times. The J gene is TRBJ2-5, the V gene TRBV11-3, with a weak D call TRBD1 (6 bases). Trimming stripped 1 base from V and 5 bases from J, with 14 bases between. The CDR3 has 15 amino acids. Germline-derived CDR1 and CDR2 are SGHNT and YENEEA. The CDR3 sequence is CASSLGFGQGETQYF. The CDR3 DNA reads TGTGCCAGCAGCTTAGGTTTTGGGCAGGGGGAGACCCAGTACTTC.